A single TCR beta chain is shown here with its context. What it recognizes is unknown. The data belong to a study of shared clonotypes between healthy human individuals. General study findings and limits: Memory subsets generally showed smaller estimated richness than naive subsets did.

The data were produced by immunoSEQ multiplex PCR, yet TCRdb's version contains in-frame clones alone and is incomplete. The profile shows 2 million to 2.5 million clones, roughly 96% of them singletons. The ends were cut back, 5 bases at V and 7 bases at J, with 11 bases in the middle. CDR1 is LNHNV, CDR2 YYDKDF, per germline (reference sequence). The length of the CDR3 is 12 residues. V usage is TRBV15 and J usage is TRBJ2-5; D is unresolved. Sequenced sample: naive CD4+ T cells sorted from blood. The subset was: CD45RA+ positively selected. The receptor was isolated from a man aged 18 to 29 in good health. CDR3 in amino acids: CATSPVGRTQYF. CDR3 nucleotides: TGTGCCACCAGCCCCGTCGGGCGGACCCAGTACTTC.